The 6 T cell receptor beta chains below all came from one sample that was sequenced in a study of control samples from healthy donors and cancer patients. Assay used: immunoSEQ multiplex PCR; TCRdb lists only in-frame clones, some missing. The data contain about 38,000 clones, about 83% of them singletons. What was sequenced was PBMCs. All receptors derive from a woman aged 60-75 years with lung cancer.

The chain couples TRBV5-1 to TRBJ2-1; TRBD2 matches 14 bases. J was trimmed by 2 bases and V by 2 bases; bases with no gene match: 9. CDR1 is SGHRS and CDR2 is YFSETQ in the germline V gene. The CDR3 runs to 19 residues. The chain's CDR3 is CASSFGLAGGLKAYNEQFF. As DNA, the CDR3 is TGCGCCAGCAGCTTCGGACTAGCGGGGGGCCTCAAAGCCTACAATGAGCAGTTCTTC.

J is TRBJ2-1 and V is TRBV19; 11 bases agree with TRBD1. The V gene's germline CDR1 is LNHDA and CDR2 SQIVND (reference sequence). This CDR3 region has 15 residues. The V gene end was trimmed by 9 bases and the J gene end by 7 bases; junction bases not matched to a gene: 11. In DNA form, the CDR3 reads TGTGCCAGCCTGGGCCCGGGACAGGGGGGGAATGAGCAGTTCTTC. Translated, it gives CASLGPGQGGNEQFF. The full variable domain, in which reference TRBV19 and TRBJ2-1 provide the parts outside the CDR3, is DGGITQSPKYLFRKEGQNVTLSCEQNLNHDAMYWYRQDPGQGLRLIYYSQIVNDFQKGDIAEGYSVSREKKESFPLTVTSAQKNPTAFYLCASLGPGQGGNEQFFGPGTRLTVL.

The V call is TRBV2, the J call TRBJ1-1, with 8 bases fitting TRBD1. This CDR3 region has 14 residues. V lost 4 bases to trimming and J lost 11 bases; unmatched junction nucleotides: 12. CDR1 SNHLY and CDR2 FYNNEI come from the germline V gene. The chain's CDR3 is CASSAPPTGEVAFF. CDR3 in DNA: TGTGCCAGCAGTGCCCCCCCGACAGGGGAGGTCGCTTTCTTT.

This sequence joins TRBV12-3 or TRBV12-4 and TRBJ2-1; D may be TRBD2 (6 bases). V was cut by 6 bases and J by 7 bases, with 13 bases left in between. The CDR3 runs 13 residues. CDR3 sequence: CASRPGLANEQFF. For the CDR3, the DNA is TGTGCCAGCAGACCGGGACTTGCGAATGAGCAGTTCTTC.

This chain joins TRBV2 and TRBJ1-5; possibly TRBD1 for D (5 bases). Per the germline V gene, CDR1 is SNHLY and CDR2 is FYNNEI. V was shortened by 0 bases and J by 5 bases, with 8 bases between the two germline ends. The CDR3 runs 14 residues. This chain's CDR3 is CASSEAGEDQPQHF. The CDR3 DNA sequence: TGTGCCAGCAGTGAAGCAGGGGAGGATCAGCCCCAGCATTTT.

The CDR3 bases are TGTGCCAGTAGTGCCCCGTCCCTAGATACGCAGTATTTT. Encoded protein: CASSAPSLDTQYF. This chain joins TRBV19 and TRBJ2-3; D gene unclear. The CDR3 has 13 amino acids. The ends were cut back, 5 bases at V and 5 bases at J, with 11 bases in the middle. From germline, CDR1 is LNHDA and CDR2 SQIVND (reference sequence).